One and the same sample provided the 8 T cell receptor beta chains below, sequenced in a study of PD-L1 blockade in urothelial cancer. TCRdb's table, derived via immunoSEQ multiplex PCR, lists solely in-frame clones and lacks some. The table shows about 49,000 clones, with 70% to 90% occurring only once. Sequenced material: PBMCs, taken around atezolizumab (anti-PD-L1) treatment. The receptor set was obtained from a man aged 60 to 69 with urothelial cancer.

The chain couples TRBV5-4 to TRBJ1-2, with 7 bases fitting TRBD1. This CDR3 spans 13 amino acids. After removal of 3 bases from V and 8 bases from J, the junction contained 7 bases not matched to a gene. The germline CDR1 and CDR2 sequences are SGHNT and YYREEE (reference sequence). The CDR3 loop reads CASSSQGMKGYTF. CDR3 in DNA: TGTGCCAGCAGCTCACAGGGGATGAAGGGCTACACCTTC.

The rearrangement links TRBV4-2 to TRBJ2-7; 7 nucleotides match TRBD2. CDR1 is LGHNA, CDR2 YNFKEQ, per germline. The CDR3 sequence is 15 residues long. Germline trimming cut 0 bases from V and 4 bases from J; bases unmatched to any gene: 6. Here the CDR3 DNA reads TGTGCCAGCAGCCAAGATGGGTGGGGGGGATACGAGCAGTACTTC. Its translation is CASSQDGWGGYEQYF.

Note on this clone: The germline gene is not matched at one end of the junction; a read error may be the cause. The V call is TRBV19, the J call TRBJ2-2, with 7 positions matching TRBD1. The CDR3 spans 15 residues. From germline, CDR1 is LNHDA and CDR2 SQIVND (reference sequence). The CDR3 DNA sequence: TGTGCCAGTACTATATCAGGGGGAAACACCGGGGAGCTGTTTTTT. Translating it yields CASTISGGNTGELFF.

This CDR3 reads CASSLSRGLAEAFF. CDR3 sequence (DNA): TGTGCCAGCAGCTTAAGTCGTGGGCTAGCAGAAGCTTTCTTT. The chain has TRBV7-9 and TRBJ1-1; D not certain. The CDR3 is made up of 14 amino acids. Trimming cost V 2 bases and J 8 bases, with 15 bases left between them. CDR1 SEHNR and CDR2 FQNEAQ come from the germline V gene (reference sequence).

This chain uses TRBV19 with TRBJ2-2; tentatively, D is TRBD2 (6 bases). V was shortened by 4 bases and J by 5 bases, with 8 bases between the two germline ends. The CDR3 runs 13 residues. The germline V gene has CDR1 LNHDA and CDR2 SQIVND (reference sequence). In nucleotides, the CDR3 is TGTGCCAGTAGTAGGGGACTGACCGGGGAGCTGTTTTTT. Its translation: CASSRGLTGELFF.

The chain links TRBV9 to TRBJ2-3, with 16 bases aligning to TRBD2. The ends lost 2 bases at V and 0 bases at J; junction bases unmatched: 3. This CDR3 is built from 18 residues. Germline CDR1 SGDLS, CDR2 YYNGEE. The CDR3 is CASSVGTSGGVSTDTQYF. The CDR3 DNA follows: TGTGCCAGCAGCGTGGGGACTAGCGGGGGGGTCAGCACAGATACGCAGTATTTT.

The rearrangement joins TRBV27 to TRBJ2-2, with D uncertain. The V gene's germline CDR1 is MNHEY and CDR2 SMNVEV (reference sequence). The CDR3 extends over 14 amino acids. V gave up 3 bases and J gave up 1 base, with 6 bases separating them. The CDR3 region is CASSFGLNTGELFF. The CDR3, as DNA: TGTGCCAGCAGTTTTGGGCTGAACACCGGGGAGCTGTTTTTT.

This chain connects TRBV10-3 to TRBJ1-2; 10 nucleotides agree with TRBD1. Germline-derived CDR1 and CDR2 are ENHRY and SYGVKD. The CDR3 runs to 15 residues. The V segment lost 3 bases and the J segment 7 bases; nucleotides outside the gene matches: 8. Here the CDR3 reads CAISERTGGAGGYTF. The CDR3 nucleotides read TGTGCCATCAGTGAACGGACAGGGGGTGCAGGTGGCTACACCTTC.